The following is a TCR beta chain sequence with its context. Antigen unknown. This sample stems from a study of OX40 agonist ivuxolimab in advanced cancers. Study outcomes and limitations: Part of the nonresponder group also had normalized T-cell clonal expansion that was low.

Sequencing was performed with immunoSEQ multiplex PCR; in TCRdb, only in-frame clones are kept and a portion is missing. The data show tens of thousands of clones, with 88% seen just once and over 10% held by the top ten. In germline, CDR1 is SGHTA, CDR2 FQGTGA. This CDR3 comprises 15 residues. The V end lost 5 bases, the J end lost 3 bases, and 14 bases lay between the germline ends. This chain links TRBV7-3 with TRBJ2-1; D might be TRBD1 (5 bases). The sequence came from an adult with an advanced solid tumor such as melanoma, head and neck, liver or kidney cancer. The sequencing used CD4+ or CD8+ T cells sorted from blood, collected in a trial of the OX40 agonist ivuxolimab. The CDR3 nucleotides read TGTGCCAGCAGCGATAGCAGCCAGGGCTACAATGAGCAGTTCTTC. Residues: CASSDSSQGYNEQFF.